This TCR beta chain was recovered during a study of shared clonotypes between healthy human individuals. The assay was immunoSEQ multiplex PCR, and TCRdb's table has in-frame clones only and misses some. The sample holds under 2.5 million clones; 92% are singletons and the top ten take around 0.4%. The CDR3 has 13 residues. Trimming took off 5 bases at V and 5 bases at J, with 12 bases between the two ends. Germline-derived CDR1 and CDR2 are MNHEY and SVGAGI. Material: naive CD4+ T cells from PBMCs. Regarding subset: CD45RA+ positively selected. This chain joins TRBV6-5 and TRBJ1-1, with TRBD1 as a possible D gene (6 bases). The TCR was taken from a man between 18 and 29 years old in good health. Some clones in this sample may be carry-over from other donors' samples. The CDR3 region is CASSPQGRTEAFF. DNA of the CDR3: TGTGCCAGCAGTCCACAGGGAAGGACTGAAGCTTTCTTT.